Described below is a single T cell receptor beta chain sequence and its context. Its cognate antigen is unknown. MiXCR was run by TCRdb on the reads, yielding one entry per CDR3 protein. The sample has about 740,000 distinct CDR3 sequences; about 40% are singletons. CDR1 and CDR2 (germline): MNHNS, SASEGT. Trimming cost V 6 bases and J 3 bases; bases outside gene matches: 5. The CDR3 extends over 14 amino acids. The data were taken from a study of T cell repertoires in cytomegalovirus infection. The study's findings and limits: CMV-specific HLA-C-restricted TCR beta clonotypes dominated the ex vivo response.

The sample was PBMCs. The V gene is TRBV6-1, the J gene TRBJ1-5, with TRBD1 matching over 7 bases. This clonotype was sampled from a human donor in good health (CMV status not recorded). Some clones in this sample may be carry-over from other donors' samples. CDR3 residues: CASSPRGLNQPQHF. The CDR3 coding sequence is TGTGCCAGCAGCCCTAGGGGGCTCAATCAGCCCCAGCATTTT.